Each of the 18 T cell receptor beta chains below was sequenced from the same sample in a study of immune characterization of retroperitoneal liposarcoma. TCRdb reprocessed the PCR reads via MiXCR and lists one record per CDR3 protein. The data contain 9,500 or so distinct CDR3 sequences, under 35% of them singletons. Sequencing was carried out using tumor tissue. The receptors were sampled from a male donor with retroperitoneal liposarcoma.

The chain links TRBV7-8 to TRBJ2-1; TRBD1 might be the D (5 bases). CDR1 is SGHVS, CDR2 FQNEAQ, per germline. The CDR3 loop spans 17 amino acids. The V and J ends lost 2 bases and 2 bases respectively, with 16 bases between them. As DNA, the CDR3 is TGTGCCAGCAGCTTAAGCCAGGGCGGCCGTACCTACAATGAGCAGTTCTTC. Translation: CASSLSQGGRTYNEQFF.

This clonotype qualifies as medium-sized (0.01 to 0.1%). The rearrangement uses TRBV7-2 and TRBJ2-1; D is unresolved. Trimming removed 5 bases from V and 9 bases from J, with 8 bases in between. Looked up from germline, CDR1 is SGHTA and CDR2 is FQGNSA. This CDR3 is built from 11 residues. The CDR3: CASSPMSEQFF. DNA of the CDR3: TGTGCCAGCAGCCCTATGAGTGAGCAGTTCTTC.

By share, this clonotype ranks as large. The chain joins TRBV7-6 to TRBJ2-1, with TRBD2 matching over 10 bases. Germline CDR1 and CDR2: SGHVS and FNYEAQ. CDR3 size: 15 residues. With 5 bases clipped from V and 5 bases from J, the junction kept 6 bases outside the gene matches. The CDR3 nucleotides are TGTGCCAGCAGCCCTCGGACTAGCGGCAACAATGAGCAGTTCTTC. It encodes CASSPRTSGNNEQFF.

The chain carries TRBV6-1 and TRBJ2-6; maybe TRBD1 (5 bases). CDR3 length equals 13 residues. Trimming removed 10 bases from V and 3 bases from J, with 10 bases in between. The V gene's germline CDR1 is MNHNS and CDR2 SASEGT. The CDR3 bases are TGTGCCACCCAGGGCTTTGGGGCCAACGTCCTGACTTTC. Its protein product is CATQGFGANVLTF.

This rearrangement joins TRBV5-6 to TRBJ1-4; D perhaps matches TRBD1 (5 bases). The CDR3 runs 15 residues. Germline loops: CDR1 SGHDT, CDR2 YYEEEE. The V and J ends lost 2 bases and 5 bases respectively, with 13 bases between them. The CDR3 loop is CASSFGGRTNEKLFF. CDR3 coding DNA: TGTGCCAGCAGCTTTGGGGGACGGACAAATGAAAAACTGTTTTTT.

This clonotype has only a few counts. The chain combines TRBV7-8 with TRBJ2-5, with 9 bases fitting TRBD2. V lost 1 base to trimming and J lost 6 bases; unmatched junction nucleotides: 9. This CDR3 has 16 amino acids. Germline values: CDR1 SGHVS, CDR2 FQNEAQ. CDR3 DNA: TGTGCCAGCAGCTTAGAGTCTCCAGCGGGAGGACAGACCCAGTACTTC. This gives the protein CASSLESPAGGQTQYF.

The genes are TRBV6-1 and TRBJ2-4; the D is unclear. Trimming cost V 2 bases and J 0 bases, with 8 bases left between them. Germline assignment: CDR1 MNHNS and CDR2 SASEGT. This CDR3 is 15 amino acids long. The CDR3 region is CASSESRRAKNIQYF. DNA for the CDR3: TGTGCCAGCAGTGAAAGTCGGAGAGCCAAAAACATTCAGTACTTC.

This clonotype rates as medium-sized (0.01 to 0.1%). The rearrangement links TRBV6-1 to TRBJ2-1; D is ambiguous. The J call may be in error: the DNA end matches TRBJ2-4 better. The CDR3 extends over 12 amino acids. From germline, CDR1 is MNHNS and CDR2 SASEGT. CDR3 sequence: CASKNGIFSQYF. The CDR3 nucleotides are TGTGCCAGCAAGAACGGAATCTTTTCTCAGTACTTC.

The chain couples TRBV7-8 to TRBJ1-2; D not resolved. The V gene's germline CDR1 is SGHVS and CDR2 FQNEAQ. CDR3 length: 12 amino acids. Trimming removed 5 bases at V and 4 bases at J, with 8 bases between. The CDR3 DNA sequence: TGTGCCAGCAGCCTCACCACCTATGGCTACACCTTC. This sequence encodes CASSLTTYGYTF.

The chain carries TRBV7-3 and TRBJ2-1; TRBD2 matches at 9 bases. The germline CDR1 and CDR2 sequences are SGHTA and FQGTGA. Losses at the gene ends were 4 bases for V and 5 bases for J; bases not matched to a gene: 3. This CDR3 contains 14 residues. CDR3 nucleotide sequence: TGTGCCAGCAGCTCGGCTAGCGGGAACAATGAGCAGTTCTTC. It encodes CASSSASGNNEQFF.

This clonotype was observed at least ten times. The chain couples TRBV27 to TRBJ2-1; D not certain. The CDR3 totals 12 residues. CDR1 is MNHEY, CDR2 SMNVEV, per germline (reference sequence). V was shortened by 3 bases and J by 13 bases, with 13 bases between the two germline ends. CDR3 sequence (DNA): TGTGCCAGCAGTTTCGTAGGAGAGACCCAGTTCTTC. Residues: CASSFVGETQFF.

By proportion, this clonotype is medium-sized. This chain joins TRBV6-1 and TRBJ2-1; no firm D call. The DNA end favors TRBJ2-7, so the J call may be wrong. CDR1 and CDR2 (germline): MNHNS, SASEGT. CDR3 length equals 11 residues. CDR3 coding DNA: TGTGCCAGCAGTGACCTGCGCGAGCAGTACTTC. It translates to CASSDLREQYF.

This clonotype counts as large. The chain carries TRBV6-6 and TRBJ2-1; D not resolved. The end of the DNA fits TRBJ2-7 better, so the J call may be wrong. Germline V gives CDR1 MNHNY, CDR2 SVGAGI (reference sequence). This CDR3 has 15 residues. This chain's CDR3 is CASSYADFRWNEQYF. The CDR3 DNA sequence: TGTGCCAGCAGTTACGCCGACTTCCGGTGGAACGAGCAGTACTTC.

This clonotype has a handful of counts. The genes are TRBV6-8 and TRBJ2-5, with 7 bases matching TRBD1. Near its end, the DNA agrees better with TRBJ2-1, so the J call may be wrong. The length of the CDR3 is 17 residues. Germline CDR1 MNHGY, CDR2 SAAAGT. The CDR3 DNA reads TGTGCCAGCAGTTACTCGGGGGAGAGGGGGCTCCCCCATGAGCAGTTCTTC. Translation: CASSYSGERGLPHEQFF.

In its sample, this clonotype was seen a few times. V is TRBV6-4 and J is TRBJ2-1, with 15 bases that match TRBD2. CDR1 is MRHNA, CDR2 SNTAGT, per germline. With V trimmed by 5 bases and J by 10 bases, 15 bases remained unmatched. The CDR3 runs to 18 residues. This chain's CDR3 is CASSPQWRTSGGGYEQFF. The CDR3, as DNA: TGTGCCAGCAGTCCCCAATGGAGGACTAGCGGGGGGGGATACGAGCAGTTCTTC.

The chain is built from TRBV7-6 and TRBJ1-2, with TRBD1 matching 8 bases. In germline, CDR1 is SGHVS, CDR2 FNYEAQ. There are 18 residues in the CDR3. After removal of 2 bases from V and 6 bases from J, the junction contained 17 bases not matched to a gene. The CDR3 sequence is CASSLNQAGRAGGDGYTF. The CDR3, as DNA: TGTGCCAGCAGCTTAAATCAAGCAGGTCGGGCAGGGGGCGATGGCTACACCTTC.

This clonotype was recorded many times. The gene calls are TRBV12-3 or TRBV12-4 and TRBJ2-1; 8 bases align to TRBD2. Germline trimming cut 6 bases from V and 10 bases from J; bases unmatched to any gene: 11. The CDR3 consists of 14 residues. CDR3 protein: CASRSSGGHYEQFF. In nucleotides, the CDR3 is TGTGCCAGCAGGTCCAGCGGGGGCCACTACGAGCAGTTCTTC.

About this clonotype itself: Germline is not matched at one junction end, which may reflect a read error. The CDR3 nucleotides read TGTGTCAGCAGCACCCCGGGGGGCAATGAGCAGTACTTC. This sequence encodes CVSSTPGGNEQYF. The chain has TRBV11-1 and TRBJ2-5; TRBD2 is a possible D gene (7 bases). CDR3 length: 13 residues. CDR1 and CDR2 (germline): SGHAT, FQDESV (reference sequence).